This TCR beta chain was identified during a study of T cell changes during pregnancy in multiple sclerosis. This CDR3 is 15 amino acids long. The germline CDR1 and CDR2 sequences are SGHAT and FQDESV (reference sequence). V lost 5 bases, J lost 0 bases, and 4 bases stayed unmatched. The data were produced by immunoSEQ multiplex PCR, yet TCRdb's version contains in-frame clones alone and is incomplete. The table has 60,000 to 70,000 clones, about 93% seen once; the top ten hold about 1.3%. The clonotype comes from a female donor in good health, enrolled as a control in a pregnancy study. The chain carries TRBV11-1 and TRBJ2-3; the match to TRBD2 covers 8 bases. The sample in question was peripheral blood, obtained in the third trimester of pregnancy. CDR3 nucleotides: TGTGCCAGCAGCCCCCCGGGGGGGAGCACAGATACGCAGTATTTT. This codes for CASSPPGGSTDTQYF.